A selection of T cell receptor beta chains follows, all from one sample in a study of blood T cell repertoires in COVID-19. Data came from immunoSEQ multiplex PCR; TCRdb stores just in-frame clones and leaves some out. The sample holds about 160,000 clones, around 80% seen once. The sequencing input was PBMCs or T cells enriched from blood (not recorded which). The source of these receptors is a woman aged 60-75 years who had recovered from COVID-19. The CDR3 runs from the conserved cysteine through the conserved F or W. A D gene is named only where the DNA matches it firmly. Clone sizes are given selectively: once, few, many, or a class where the clone is expanded.

few,TRBV19,TRBD1,TRBJ1-5,CASGLTGSGQPQHF,TGTGCCAGTGGCCTGACAGGGTCGGGTCAGCCCCAGCATTTT
NA,TRBV5-1,TRBD2,TRBJ2-1,CASSSGLAGAGFENEQFF,TGCGCCAGCAGCTCGGGACTAGCGGGGGCGGGTTTCGAGAATGAGCAGTTCTTC
few,TRBV7-3,NA,TRBJ1-1,CASSLTSVGQADEAFF,TGTGCCAGCAGCTTAACCTCCGTGGGCCAGGCAGATGAAGCTTTCTTT
NA,TRBV24-1,TRBD1,TRBJ2-7,CATSDASTGGKGEQYF,TGTGCCACCAGTGATGCCTCGACAGGGGGCAAAGGCGAGCAGTACTTC
few,TRBV30,TRBD1,TRBJ2-5,CAWSGQGGETQYF,TGTGCCTGGAGCGGACAGGGGGGAGAGACCCAGTACTTC
NA,TRBV3-1/TRBV3-2,TRBD1,TRBJ1-6,CASSQDPGQGNSPLHF,TGTGCCAGCAGCCAAGATCCGGGACAGGGGAATTCACCCCTCCACTTT
NA,TRBV19,NA,TRBJ1-6,CASSIAGDFDSPLHF,TGTGCCAGTAGTATAGCGGGAGATTTTGATTCACCCCTCCACTTT
NA,TRBV14,NA,TRBJ2-7,CASSGGVLGGWSYEQYF,TGTGCCAGCAGCGGCGGGGTGTTGGGGGGTTGGTCCTACGAGCAGTACTTC
NA,TRBV18,NA,TRBJ1-1,CASSPPTGRTGTEAFF,TGTGCCAGCTCACCACCGACAGGACGAACCGGCACTGAAGCTTTCTTT
few,TRBV5-4,TRBD1,TRBJ1-4,CASSLAGRTGEEKLFF,TGTGCCAGCAGCTTGGCAGGGCGGACAGGGGAAGAAAAACTGTTTTTT
NA,TRBV6-5,NA,TRBJ2-3,CASSYARGKGDTQYF,TGTGCCAGCAGTTACGCCAGGGGAAAGGGAGATACGCAGTATTTT
NA,TRBV19,NA,TRBJ1-6,CASSMDSYNSPLHF,TGTGCCAGTAGTATGGACAGCTATAATTCACCCCTCCACTTT
NA,TRBV30,TRBD1,TRBJ1-4,CAWRRTGGREKLFF,TGTGCCTGGAGAAGGACAGGCGGCAGGGAAAAACTGTTTTTT
NA,TRBV7-2,NA,TRBJ2-1,CASSLGGGSGEQEQFF,TGTGCCAGCAGCTTAGGTGGGGGGAGTGGCGAGCAAGAGCAGTTCTTC
NA,TRBV3-1/TRBV3-2,TRBD2,TRBJ2-1,CASSHGSGGNNEQFF,TGTGCCAGCAGCCACGGGAGCGGGGGTAACAATGAGCAGTTCTTC
NA,TRBV9,NA,TRBJ2-3,CASSGGSTDTQYF,TGTGCCAGCAGCGGCGGGAGCACAGATACGCAGTATTTT
NA,TRBV19,TRBD1,TRBJ2-7,CASSVRTGVPYEQYF,TGTGCCAGTAGTGTTCGGACAGGGGTGCCCTACGAGCAGTACTTC
NA,TRBV29-1,NA,TRBJ2-7,CSVRTAYEQYF,TGCAGCGTTCGGACAGCCTACGAGCAGTACTTC
few,TRBV3-1/TRBV3-2,TRBD2,TRBJ2-3,CASSPGGDTDTQYF,TGTGCCAGCAGCCCCGGGGGGGACACAGATACGCAGTATTTT
once,TRBV10-3,TRBD2,TRBJ2-3,CATAVLAGTDTQYF,TGTGCCACCGCAGTCCTAGCGGGCACAGATACGCAGTATTTT
NA,TRBV3-1/TRBV3-2,TRBD2,TRBJ2-3,CASSQKAGGPLDTQYF,TGTGCCAGCAGCCAAAAAGCGGGGGGGCCATTAGATACGCAGTATTTT
NA,TRBV30,NA,TRBJ1-2,CAWALPYGYTF,TGTGCCTGGGCACTCCCTTATGGCTACACCTTC
NA,TRBV5-1,TRBD2,TRBJ2-1,CARLSGGSVLSYNEQFF,TGCGCCAGACTTAGCGGGGGGTCGGTATTATCCTACAATGAGCAGTTCTTC
NA,TRBV29-1,TRBD2,TRBJ2-5,CSLAGTSTTQTQYF,TGCAGCCTTGCGGGGACTAGCACTACACAGACCCAGTACTTC
NA,TRBV16,NA,TRBJ1-4,CASSRSRGTGNEKLFF,TGTGCCAGCAGCCGCTCTCGCGGGACCGGTAATGAAAAACTGTTTTTT
NA,TRBV20-1,NA,TRBJ1-4,CSASQGGNEKLFF,TGCAGTGCTAGTCAAGGAGGGAACGAAAAACTGTTTTTT
NA,TRBV9,TRBD2,TRBJ2-3,CASSVGRGGLYTQYF,TGTGCCAGCAGCGTAGGTCGCGGGGGGCTGTATACGCAGTATTTT
few,TRBV19,NA,TRBJ1-1,CASSIGSGAATEAFF,TGTGCCAGTAGTATAGGGAGCGGGGCTGCCACTGAAGCTTTCTTT
NA,TRBV19,NA,TRBJ1-1,CASSARVGTEAFF,TGTGCCAGTAGTGCCAGGGTGGGCACTGAAGCTTTCTTT
NA,TRBV2,NA,TRBJ2-7,CASSLPGVQYF,TGTGCCAGCAGTCTGCCAGGGGTGCAGTACTTC
NA,TRBV5-6,TRBD1,TRBJ1-2,CASRKTGGDGYGYTF,TGTGCCAGCAGAAAAACAGGGGGCGATGGGTATGGCTACACCTTC
NA,TRBV9,NA,TRBJ2-5,CASSSGGAQETQYF,TGTGCCAGCAGCTCTGGCGGGGCCCAAGAGACCCAGTACTTC
NA,TRBV30,TRBD2,TRBJ2-3,CAWRNSGGLDTQYF,TGTGCCTGGAGGAATAGCGGGGGGTTAGATACGCAGTATTTT
NA,TRBV6-5,TRBD2,TRBJ2-7,CASSHSGGEQYF,TGTGCCAGCAGTCATAGCGGGGGCGAGCAGTACTTC
few,TRBV4-1,TRBD1,TRBJ1-4,CASSSGQVREKLFF,TGCGCCAGCAGCTCGGGACAGGTCCGTGAAAAACTGTTTTTT
NA,TRBV25-1,NA,TRBJ1-1,CASTNWANTEAFF,TGTGCCAGCACGAACTGGGCGAACACTGAAGCTTTCTTT
NA,TRBV27,TRBD1,TRBJ1-2,CASRWGTGHKYGYTF,TGTGCCAGCAGGTGGGGGACAGGGCACAAGTATGGCTACACCTTC
NA,TRBV15,NA,TRBJ2-2,CATSVPPGELFF,TGTGCCACCAGCGTCCCCCCAGGGGAGCTGTTTTTT
NA,TRBV5-4,TRBD2,TRBJ2-1,CASSFSSGSYNEQFF,TGTGCCAGCAGCTTCTCTAGCGGGTCCTACAATGAGCAGTTCTTC
NA,TRBV12-5,TRBD1,TRBJ1-5,CASGFRNLGQPLGKGNQPQHF,TGTGCTAGTGGCTTTCGTAACCTGGGACAGCCCTTGGGTAAGGGCAATCAGCCCCAGCATTTT
NA,TRBV28,NA,TRBJ1-2,CASSDGGAVGYTF,TGTGCCAGCAGCGACGGGGGGGCGGTGGGCTACACCTTC
NA,TRBV19,NA,TRBJ2-5,CASSIGFGAGETQYF,TGTGCCAGTAGTATTGGTTTTGGTGCGGGGGAGACCCAGTACTTC
NA,TRBV29-1,NA,TRBJ1-1,CSARDISGSSAEAFF,TGCAGCGCTCGGGACATTTCGGGAAGTTCCGCTGAAGCTTTCTTT
once,TRBV2,NA,TRBJ1-5,CASHRGSNQPQHF,TGTGCCAGTCACCGAGGGAGCAATCAGCCCCAGCATTTT
few,TRBV6-1,NA,TRBJ1-3,CASSEGGTGNTIYF,TGTGCCAGCAGTGAGGGGGGGACTGGAAACACCATATATTTT
NA,TRBV19,NA,TRBJ2-1,CASRTGYNEQFF,TGTGCCAGTAGGACGGGTTACAATGAGCAGTTCTTC
once,TRBV7-8,NA,TRBJ1-2,CASSLWGQNYYGYTF,TGTGCCAGCAGCTTATGGGGGCAAAATTACTATGGCTACACCTTC
NA,TRBV5-4,TRBD1,TRBJ2-2,CASSLANRGLAGELFF,TGTGCCAGCAGCTTGGCCAACAGGGGGTTGGCCGGGGAGCTGTTTTTT
NA,TRBV19,NA,TRBJ1-2,CASSRRQTLDYGYTF,TGTGCCAGTAGTCGAAGACAGACCCTGGACTATGGCTACACCTTC
NA,TRBV19,NA,TRBJ1-2,CASSRNPPGYGYTF,TGTGCCAGTAGCCGGAACCCCCCGGGTTATGGCTACACCTTC
NA,TRBV10-3,NA,TRBJ1-1,CAISDQGIGTEAFF,TGTGCCATCAGTGACCAGGGGATAGGCACTGAAGCTTTCTTT
few,TRBV4-2,NA,TRBJ2-7,CASSQEEGNEQYF,TGTGCCAGCAGCCAAGAGGAGGGGAACGAGCAGTACTTC
NA,TRBV7-2,NA,TRBJ1-6,CASSPNNSPLHF,TGTGCCAGCAGTCCTAATAATTCACCCCTCCACTTT
NA,TRBV29-1,NA,TRBJ2-2,CSARLTSSGELFF,TGCAGCGCGCGGCTCACTAGCTCCGGGGAGCTGTTTTTT
few,TRBV3-1/TRBV3-2,NA,TRBJ1-1,CASSQGAGNTEAFF,TGTGCCAGCAGCCAAGGGGCAGGGAACACTGAAGCTTTCTTT